The following is a TCR beta chain sequence with its context. The antigen is not known. The sample carries other DNA sequences with the same CDR3. This specimen comes from a study of cytomegalovirus exposure and HLA in healthy donors. Study-level results: Cytomegalovirus-associated TCR beta chains were listed, numbering roughly 150.

Vbeta (60) and Jbeta (13) primers were used in the PCR. The data were produced by immunoSEQ multiplex PCR, yet TCRdb's version contains in-frame clones alone and is incomplete. Counted here are some 180,000 clones, roughly 87% occurring once; the ten biggest clones make up about 1.5%. Trimming removed 6 bases from V and 0 bases from J, with 12 bases in between. Germline assignment: CDR1 MNHEY and CDR2 SVGAGI. The CDR3 has 15 residues. The sequence was collected from a man aged 35-49 years in good health and CMV-seronegative. The genes are TRBV6-5 and TRBJ2-1; tentative D call: TRBD2 (5 bases). The sequencing input was PBMCs. CDR3 protein: CASSRSGSSYNEQFF. The CDR3 nucleotides read TGTGCCAGCAGCCGGAGCGGAAGCTCCTACAATGAGCAGTTCTTC.